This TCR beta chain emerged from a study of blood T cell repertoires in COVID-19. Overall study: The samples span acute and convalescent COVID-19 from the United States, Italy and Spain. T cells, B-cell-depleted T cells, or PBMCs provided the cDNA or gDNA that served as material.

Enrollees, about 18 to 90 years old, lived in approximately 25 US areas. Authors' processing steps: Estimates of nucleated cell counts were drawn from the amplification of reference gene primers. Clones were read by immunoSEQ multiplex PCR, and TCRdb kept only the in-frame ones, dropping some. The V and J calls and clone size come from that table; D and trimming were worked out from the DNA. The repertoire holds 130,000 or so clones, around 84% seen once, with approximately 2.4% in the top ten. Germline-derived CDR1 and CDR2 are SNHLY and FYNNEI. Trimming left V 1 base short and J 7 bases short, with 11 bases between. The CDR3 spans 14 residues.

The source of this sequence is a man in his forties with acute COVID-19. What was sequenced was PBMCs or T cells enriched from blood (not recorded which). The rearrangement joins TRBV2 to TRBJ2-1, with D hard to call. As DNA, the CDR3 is TGTGCCAGCAGTGAAGGAGGCGGATCAAATGAGCAGTTCTTC. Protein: CASSEGGGSNEQFF.